This TCR beta chain was recovered during a study of blood T cell repertoires in COVID-19. Turning to the study itself: Acute and convalescent COVID-19 specimens originated in the United States, Italy and Spain. T cells, B-cell-depleted T cells, or PBMCs supplied cDNA or gDNA.

Authors' analysis steps: Amplification from reference gene primers served as the basis for estimated nucleated cell counts. The data were produced by immunoSEQ multiplex PCR, yet TCRdb's version contains in-frame clones alone and is incomplete. V, J and clone size derive from that table, while D and trimming were established from the DNA sequence. The table records over 250,000 clones, roughly 80% of them present only once. Germline CDR1 reads SGHVS; CDR2 reads FNYEAQ. J lost 6 bases, V lost 5 bases, and 6 bases had no gene match. The CDR3 length is 15 residues. The receptor comes from a man aged 40-49 years who had been exposed to COVID-19. V gene TRBV7-6 combines with J gene TRBJ1-5, with 11 bases identical to TRBD1. The specimen sequenced was PBMCs or T cells enriched from blood (not recorded which). This CDR3 reads CASSPGQGALQPQHF. The CDR3 DNA reads as TGTGCCAGCAGCCCAGGACAGGGGGCTCTTCAGCCCCAGCATTTT.